The sequence of this T cell receptor beta chain was determined in a study of CD8+CD57+ T cells in acquired aplastic anemia. CD8+CD57+ cell expansion had been shown by flow cytometry in patients chosen for sequencing. Germline V gene data show CDR1 as MNHNY and CDR2 as SVGAGI (reference sequence). This CDR3 has 15 residues. The V end was cut by 6 bases, the J end by 5 bases, with 17 bases between. The template used for profiling TCR beta VDJ and CDR3 was genomic DNA. One entry per CDR3 protein, called by TCRdb with MiXCR from the reads. The sample contains approximately 300,000 distinct CDR3 sequences, 45% to 65% of which appear only once.

The sample taken for sequencing was sorted CD4+, CD8+, or CD8+CD57+ T cells (not recorded which) from PBMCs. The sequence was obtained from a human donor with aplastic anemia. The chain has TRBV6-6 and TRBJ1-5, with D possibly being TRBD1 (5 bases). CDR3 in amino acids: CASSMVGPGDQPQHF. CDR3 coding DNA: TGTGCCAGCAGCATGGTGGGGCCAGGAGATCAGCCCCAGCATTTT.